This record looks at one TCR beta chain sequence and its context. The CDR3 spans 16 residues. CDR1 is MNHEY and CDR2 is SVGAGI in the germline V gene. J was trimmed by 4 bases and V by 0 bases; bases with no gene match: 6. The sample comes from a study of blood T cell repertoires in COVID-19. Study background: The origin of the acute and convalescent COVID-19 samples was the United States, Italy and Spain.

Repertoires were generated with immunoSEQ multiplex PCR, while TCRdb's copy carries only in-frame clones and drops some. The sample gives about 180,000 clones, about 88% of which show up once; roughly 2.8% is in the top ten. Source material: peripheral blood. This receptor was taken from a woman in her 30s with active or convalescent COVID-19. The chain recombines TRBV6-5 with TRBJ1-5, with TRBD1 matching 7 bases. The CDR3 region is CASSYSRGRGNQPQHF. CDR3 bases: TGTGCCAGCAGTTACTCGAGGGGGCGGGGTAATCAGCCCCAGCATTTT.